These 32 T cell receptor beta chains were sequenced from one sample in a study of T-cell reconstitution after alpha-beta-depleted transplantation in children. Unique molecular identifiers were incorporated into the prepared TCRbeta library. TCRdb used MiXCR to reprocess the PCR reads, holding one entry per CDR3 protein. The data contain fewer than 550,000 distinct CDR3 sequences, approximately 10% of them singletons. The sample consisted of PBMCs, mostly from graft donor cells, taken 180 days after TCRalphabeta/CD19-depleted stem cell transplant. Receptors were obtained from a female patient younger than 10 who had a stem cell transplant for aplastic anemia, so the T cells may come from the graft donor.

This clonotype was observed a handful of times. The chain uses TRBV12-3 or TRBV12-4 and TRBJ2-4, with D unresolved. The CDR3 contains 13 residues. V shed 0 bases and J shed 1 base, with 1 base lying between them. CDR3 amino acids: CASSLAAKNIQYF. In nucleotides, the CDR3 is TGTGCCAGCAGTTTAGCTGCCAAAAACATTCAGTACTTC.

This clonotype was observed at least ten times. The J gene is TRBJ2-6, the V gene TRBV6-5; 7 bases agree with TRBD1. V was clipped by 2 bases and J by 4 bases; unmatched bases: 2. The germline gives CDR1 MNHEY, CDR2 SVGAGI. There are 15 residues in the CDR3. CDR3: CASSYRGQGANVLTF. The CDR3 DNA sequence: TGTGCCAGCAGTTACAGGGGGCAAGGGGCCAACGTCCTGACTTTC.

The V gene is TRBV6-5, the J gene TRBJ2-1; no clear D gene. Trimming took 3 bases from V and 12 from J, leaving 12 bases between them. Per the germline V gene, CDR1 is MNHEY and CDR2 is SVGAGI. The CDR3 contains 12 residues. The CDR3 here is CASSYGGYGQFF. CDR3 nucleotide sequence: TGTGCCAGCAGTTATGGCGGATATGGGCAGTTCTTC.

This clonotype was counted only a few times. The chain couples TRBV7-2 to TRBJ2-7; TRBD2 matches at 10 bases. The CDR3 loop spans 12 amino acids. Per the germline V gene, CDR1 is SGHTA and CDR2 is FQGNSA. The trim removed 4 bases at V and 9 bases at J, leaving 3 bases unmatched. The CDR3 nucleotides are TGTGCCAGCAGCTACTCTAGCGGGGGGCAGTACTTC. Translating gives CASSYSSGGQYF.

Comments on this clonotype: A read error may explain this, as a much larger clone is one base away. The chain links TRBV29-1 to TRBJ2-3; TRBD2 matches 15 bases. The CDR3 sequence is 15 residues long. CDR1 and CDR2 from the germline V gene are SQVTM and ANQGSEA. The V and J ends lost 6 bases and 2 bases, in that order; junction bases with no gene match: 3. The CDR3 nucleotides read TGCAGCGTGGGGACTAGCGGGGGGTTCACAGATACGCAGTATTTT. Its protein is CSVGTSGGFTDTQYF.

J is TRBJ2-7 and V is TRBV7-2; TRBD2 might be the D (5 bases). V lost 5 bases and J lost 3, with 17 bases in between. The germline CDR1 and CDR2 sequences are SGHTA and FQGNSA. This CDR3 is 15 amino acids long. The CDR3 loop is CASSPSGFQDYEQYV. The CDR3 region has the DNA TGTGCCAGCAGCCCGTCGGGGTTCCAGGACTACGAGCAGTACGTC.

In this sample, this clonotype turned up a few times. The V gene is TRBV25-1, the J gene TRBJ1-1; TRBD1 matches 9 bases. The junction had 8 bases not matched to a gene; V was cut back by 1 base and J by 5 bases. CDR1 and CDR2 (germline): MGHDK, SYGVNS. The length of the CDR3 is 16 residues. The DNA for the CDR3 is TGTGCCAGCAGTGAATCCCTTGGGACAGGGAAAACTGAAGCTTTCTTT. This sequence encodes CASSESLGTGKTEAFF.

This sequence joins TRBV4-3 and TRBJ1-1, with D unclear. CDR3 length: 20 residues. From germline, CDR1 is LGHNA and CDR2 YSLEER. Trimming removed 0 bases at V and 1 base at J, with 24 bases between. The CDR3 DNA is TGCGCCAGCAGCCAAGATCTTCCACTGGGCGGTGGGGAGGGGAACACTGAAGCTTTCTTT. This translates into CASSQDLPLGGGEGNTEAFF.

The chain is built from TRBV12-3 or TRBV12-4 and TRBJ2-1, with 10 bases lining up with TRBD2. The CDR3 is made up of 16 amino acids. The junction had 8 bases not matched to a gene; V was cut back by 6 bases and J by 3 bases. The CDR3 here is CASRSLAGEIYNEQFF. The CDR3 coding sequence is TGTGCCAGCAGGTCTCTAGCGGGAGAAATCTACAATGAGCAGTTCTTC.

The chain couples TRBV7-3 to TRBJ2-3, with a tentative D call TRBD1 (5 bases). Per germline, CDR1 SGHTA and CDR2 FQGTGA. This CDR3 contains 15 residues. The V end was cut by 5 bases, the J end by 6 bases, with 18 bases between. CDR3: CASSPLTVLGDTQYF. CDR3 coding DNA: TGTGCCAGCAGCCCGCTGACAGTCCTAGGTGATACGCAGTATTTT.

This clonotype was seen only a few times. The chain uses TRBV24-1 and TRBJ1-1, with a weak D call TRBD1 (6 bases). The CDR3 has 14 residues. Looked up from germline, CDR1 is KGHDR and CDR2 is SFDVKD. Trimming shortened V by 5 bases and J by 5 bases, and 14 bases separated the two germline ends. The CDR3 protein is CATSARGQGTEAFF. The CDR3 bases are TGTGCCACCAGTGCACGGGGGCAGGGGACTGAAGCTTTCTTT.

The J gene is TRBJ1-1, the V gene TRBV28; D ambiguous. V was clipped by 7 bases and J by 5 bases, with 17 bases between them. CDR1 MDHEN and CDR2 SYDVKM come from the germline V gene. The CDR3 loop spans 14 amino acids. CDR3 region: CASTSGSMRTEAFF. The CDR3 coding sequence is TGTGCCAGCACAAGCGGGTCAATGAGGACTGAAGCTTTCTTT.

The CDR3 nucleotides read TGTGCCATCAGCCCTAGCGGGACGAACACCGGGGAGCTGTTTTTT. Translated, it gives CAISPSGTNTGELFF. This chain uses TRBV10-3 with TRBJ2-2, with 9 bases identical to TRBD2. Trimming cost V 6 bases and J 0 bases; bases outside gene matches: 2. In germline, CDR1 is ENHRY, CDR2 SYGVKD. This CDR3 has 15 residues.

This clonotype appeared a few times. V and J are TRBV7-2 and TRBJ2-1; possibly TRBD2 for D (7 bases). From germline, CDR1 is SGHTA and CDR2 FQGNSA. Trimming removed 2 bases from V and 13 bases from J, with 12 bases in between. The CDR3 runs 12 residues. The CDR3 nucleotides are TGTGCCAGCAGCTTAAAGCGGGGACAACAGTTCTTC. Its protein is CASSLKRGQQFF.

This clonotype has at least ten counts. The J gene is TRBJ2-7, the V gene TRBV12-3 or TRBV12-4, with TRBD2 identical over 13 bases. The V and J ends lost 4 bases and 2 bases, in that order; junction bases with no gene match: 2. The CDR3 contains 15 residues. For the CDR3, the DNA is TGTGCCAGCAGTTCACTAGCGGGAGGGCCCTACGAGCAGTACTTC. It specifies CASSSLAGGPYEQYF.

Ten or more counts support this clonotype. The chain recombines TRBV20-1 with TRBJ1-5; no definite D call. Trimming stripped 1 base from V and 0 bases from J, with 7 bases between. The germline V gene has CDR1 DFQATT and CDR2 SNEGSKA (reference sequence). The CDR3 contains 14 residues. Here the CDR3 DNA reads TGCAGTGCTAGAGTGAGGTTTAGCAATCAGCCCCAGCATTTT. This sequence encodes CSARVRFSNQPQHF.

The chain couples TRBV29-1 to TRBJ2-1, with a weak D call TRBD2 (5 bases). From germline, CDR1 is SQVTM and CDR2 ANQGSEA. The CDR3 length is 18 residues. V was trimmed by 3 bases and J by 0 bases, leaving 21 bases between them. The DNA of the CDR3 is TGCAGCGTTGACGAACCGGACGGAGAGGGTGGCTCCTACAATGAGCAGTTCTTC. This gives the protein CSVDEPDGEGGSYNEQFF.

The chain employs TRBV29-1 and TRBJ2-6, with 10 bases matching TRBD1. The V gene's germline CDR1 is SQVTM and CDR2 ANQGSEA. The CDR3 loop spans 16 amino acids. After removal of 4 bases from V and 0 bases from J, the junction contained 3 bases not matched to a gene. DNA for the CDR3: TGCAGCGTTGGGGGGGACAGGGGCTCTGGGGCCAACGTCCTGACTTTC. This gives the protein CSVGGDRGSGANVLTF.

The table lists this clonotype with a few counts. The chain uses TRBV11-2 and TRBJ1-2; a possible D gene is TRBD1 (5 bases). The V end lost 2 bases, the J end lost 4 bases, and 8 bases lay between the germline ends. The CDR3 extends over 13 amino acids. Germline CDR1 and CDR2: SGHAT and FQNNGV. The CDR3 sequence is CASSLLRVYGYTF. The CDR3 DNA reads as TGTGCCAGCAGCTTACTCAGGGTCTATGGCTACACCTTC.

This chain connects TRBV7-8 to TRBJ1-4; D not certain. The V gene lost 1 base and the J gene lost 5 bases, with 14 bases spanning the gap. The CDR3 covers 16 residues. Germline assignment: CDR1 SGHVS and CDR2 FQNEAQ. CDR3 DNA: TGTGCCAGCAGCTTAGAGAGATACCGGATGAATGAAAAACTGTTTTTT. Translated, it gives CASSLERYRMNEKLFF.

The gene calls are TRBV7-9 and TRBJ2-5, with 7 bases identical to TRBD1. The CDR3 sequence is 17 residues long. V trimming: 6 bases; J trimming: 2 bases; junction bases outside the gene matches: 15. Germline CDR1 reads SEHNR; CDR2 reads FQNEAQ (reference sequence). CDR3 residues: CASSYPPGQPLQETQYF. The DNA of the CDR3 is TGTGCCAGCAGTTATCCACCGGGACAGCCTCTGCAAGAGACCCAGTACTTC.

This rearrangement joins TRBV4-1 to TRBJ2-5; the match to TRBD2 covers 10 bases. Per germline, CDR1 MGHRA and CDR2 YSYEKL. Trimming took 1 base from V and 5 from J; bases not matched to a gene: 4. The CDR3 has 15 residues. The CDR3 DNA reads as TGCGCCAGCAGCCAAGTCGAGCGGGAGGGGGAGACCCAGTACTTC. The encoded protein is CASSQVEREGETQYF.

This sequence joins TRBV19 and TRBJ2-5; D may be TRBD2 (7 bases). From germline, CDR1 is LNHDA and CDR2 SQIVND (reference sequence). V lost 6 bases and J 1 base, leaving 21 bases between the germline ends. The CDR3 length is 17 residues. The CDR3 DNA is TGTGCCAGTAGGGGAAGGATTGAGGGGGGGAGCCAAGAGACCCAGTACTTC. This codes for CASRGRIEGGSQETQYF.

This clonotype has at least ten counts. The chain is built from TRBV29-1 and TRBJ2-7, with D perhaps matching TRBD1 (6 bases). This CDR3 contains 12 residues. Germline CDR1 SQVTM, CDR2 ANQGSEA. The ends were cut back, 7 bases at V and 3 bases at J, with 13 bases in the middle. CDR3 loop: CSAGDTRYEQYF. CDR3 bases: TGCAGCGCCGGGGACACTCGCTACGAGCAGTACTTC.

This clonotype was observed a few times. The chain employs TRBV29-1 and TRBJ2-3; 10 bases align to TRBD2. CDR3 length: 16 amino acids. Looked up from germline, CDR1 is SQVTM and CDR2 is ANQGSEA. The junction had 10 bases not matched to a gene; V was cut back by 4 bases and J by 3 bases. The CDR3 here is CSVAPGLAGVTDTQYF. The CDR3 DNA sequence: TGCAGCGTTGCCCCGGGGCTAGCGGGAGTTACAGATACGCAGTATTTT.

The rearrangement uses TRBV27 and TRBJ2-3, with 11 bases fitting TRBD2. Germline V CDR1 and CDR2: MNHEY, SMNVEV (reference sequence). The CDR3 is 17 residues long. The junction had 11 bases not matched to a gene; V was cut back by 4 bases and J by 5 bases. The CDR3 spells CASSSSPGLAERDTQYF. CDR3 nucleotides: TGTGCCAGCAGTTCGTCCCCGGGACTAGCGGAGAGAGATACGCAGTATTTT.

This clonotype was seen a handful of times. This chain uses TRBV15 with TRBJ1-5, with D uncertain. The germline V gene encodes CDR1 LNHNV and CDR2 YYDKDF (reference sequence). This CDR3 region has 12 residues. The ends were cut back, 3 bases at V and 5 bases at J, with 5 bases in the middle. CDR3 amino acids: CATSSQYQPQHF. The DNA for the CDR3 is TGTGCCACCAGCAGCCAGTATCAGCCCCAGCATTTT.

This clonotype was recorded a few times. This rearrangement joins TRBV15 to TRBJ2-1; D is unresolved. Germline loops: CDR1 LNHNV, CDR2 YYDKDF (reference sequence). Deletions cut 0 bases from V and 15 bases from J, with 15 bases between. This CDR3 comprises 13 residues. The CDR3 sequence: CATSRERLTDLFF. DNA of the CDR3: TGTGCCACCAGCAGAGAACGGCTCACCGACCTGTTCTTC. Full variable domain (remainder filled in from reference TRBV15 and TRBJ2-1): DAMVIQNPRYQVTQFGKPVTLSCSQTLNHNVMYWYQQKSSQAPKLLFHYYDKDFNNEADTPDNFQSRRPNTSFCFLDIRSPGLGDTAMYLCATSRERLTDLFFGPGTRLTVL.

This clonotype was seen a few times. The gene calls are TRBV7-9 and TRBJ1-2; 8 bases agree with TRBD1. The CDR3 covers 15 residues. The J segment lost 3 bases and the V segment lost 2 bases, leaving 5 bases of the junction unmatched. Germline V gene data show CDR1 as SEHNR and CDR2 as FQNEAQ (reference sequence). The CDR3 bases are TGTGCCAGCAGCTTACCTACAGGGGGGGACTATGGCTACACCTTC. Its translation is CASSLPTGGDYGYTF.

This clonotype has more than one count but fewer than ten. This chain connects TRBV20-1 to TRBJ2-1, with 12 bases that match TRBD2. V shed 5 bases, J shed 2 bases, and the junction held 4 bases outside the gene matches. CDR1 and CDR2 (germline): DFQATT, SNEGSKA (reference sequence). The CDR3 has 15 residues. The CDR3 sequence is CSAGGTSGPYNEQFF. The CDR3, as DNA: TGCAGTGCTGGCGGGACTAGCGGGCCCTACAATGAGCAGTTCTTC.

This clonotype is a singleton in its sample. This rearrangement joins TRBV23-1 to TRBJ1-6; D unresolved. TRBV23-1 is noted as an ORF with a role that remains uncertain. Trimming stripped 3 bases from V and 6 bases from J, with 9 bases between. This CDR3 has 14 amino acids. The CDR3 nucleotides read TGCGCCAGCAGTCAGGGAGGTAGTAATTCACCCCTCCACTTT. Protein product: CASSQGGSNSPLHF.

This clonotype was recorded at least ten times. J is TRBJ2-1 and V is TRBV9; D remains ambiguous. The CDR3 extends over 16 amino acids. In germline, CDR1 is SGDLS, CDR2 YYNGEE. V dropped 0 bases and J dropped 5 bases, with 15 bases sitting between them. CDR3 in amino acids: CASSVAVSLPDNEQFF. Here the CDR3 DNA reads TGTGCCAGCAGCGTAGCTGTCAGCCTACCAGACAATGAGCAGTTCTTC.